These 27 T cell receptor beta chains were sequenced from one sample in a study of T cells after yellow fever vaccination. In TCRdb, the 5' RACE reads were re-called with MiXCR into one record per CDR3 protein. The repertoire includes some 240,000 distinct CDR3 sequences, approximately 3.5% of them detected once, and about 20% sits in the top ten. Sequencing was performed on PBMCs, taken 15 days after the yellow fever booster vaccination. The receptor set was obtained from a man aged 18 to 29 who received the YFV17D yellow fever vaccine.

The sample holds many counts of this clonotype. The chain links TRBV20-1 to TRBJ2-2, with D perhaps matching TRBD2 (6 bases). The CDR3 loop spans 15 amino acids. V was cut by 5 bases and J by 4 bases, with 17 bases left in between. Per the germline V gene, CDR1 is DFQATT and CDR2 is SNEGSKA (reference sequence). The CDR3 protein is CSALDPGRSTGELFF. The CDR3 DNA reads as TGCAGTGCTTTGGACCCAGGGAGGAGCACCGGGGAGCTGTTTTTT.

The sample holds many counts of this clonotype. V is TRBV7-2 and J is TRBJ2-7, with TRBD2 identical over 12 bases. V dropped 3 bases and J dropped 6; count of bases not matched to a gene: 9. Germline V lookup: CDR1 SGHTA, CDR2 FQGNSA. There are 16 residues in the CDR3. DNA of the CDR3: TGTGCCAGCAGCTTCCCTAGCGGGGGGGCCCGTAGCGAGCAGTACTTC. It translates to CASSFPSGGARSEQYF.

The J gene is TRBJ1-1, the V gene TRBV7-2; TRBD1 is a possible D gene (6 bases). The germline V gene encodes CDR1 SGHTA and CDR2 FQGNSA. The CDR3 has 14 amino acids. V lost 0 bases to trimming and J lost 8 bases, with 13 bases between them. The CDR3 spells CASSLAPGGREAFF. For the CDR3, the DNA is TGTGCCAGCAGCTTAGCGCCCGGGGGGCGAGAAGCTTTCTTT.

This clonotype was detected once. This chain uses TRBV28 with TRBJ1-2, with D possibly matching TRBD1 (5 bases). V lost 2 bases, J lost 4 bases, and 14 bases lay in between. This CDR3 contains 15 residues. Germline CDR1 is MDHEN and CDR2 is SYDVKM. CDR3 amino acids: CASSLGQGFRYGYTF. The CDR3 DNA follows: TGTGCCAGCAGTTTAGGGCAGGGTTTCCGCTATGGCTACACCTTC.

This clonotype has at least ten counts. The rearrangement joins TRBV12-3 or TRBV12-4 to TRBJ1-2; no clear D gene. V shed 4 bases and J shed 2 bases, with 8 bases lying between them. The CDR3 extends over 13 amino acids. Written as DNA, the CDR3 is TGTGCCAGCAGTTCCGGGCTGAACTATGGCTACACCTTC. Its translation: CASSSGLNYGYTF.

This clonotype was picked up many times. CDR3 protein: CSASGGGTDTQYF. DNA of the CDR3: TGCAGTGCTAGTGGTGGGGGGACAGATACGCAGTATTTT. This rearrangement joins TRBV20-1 to TRBJ2-3; possible D gene TRBD2, 6 bases. CDR1 is DFQATT, CDR2 SNEGSKA, per germline (reference sequence). This CDR3 spans 13 amino acids. The V end lost 3 bases, the J end lost 3 bases, and 10 bases lay between the germline ends.

The CDR3 DNA follows: TGCAGCGTTTACACCGGGACGACCTACGAGCAGTACTTC. This translates into CSVYTGTTYEQYF. This chain uses TRBV29-1 with TRBJ2-7; D could derive from TRBD1 or TRBD2 (5 bases each). V gave up 5 bases and J gave up 2 bases, with 13 bases separating them. The V gene's germline CDR1 is SQVTM and CDR2 ANQGSEA. The CDR3 runs to 13 residues.

Many counts were recorded for this clonotype. The chain is built from TRBV10-3 and TRBJ1-3, with unresolved D. Germline assignment: CDR1 ENHRY and CDR2 SYGVKD. With 6 bases removed from V and 9 bases from J, the gap between germline ends came to 9 bases. This CDR3 comprises 11 residues. CDR3: CAIRVDPTIYF. In DNA form, the CDR3 reads TGTGCCATCAGAGTGGACCCCACCATATATTTT.

There are many counts of this clonotype. This chain uses TRBV7-2 with TRBJ1-2; no firm D call. V was trimmed by 5 bases and J by 6 bases, leaving 13 bases between them. The germline CDR1 and CDR2 sequences are SGHTA and FQGNSA. This CDR3 spans 13 amino acids. As DNA, the CDR3 is TGTGCCAGCAGCCACCCCGTGGCGAATGGCTACACCTTC. It codes for CASSHPVANGYTF.

This clonotype was seen at least ten times. The J gene is TRBJ2-3, the V gene TRBV25-1; D is possibly TRBD2 (6 bases). V was shortened by 3 bases and J by 6 bases, with 19 bases between the two germline ends. Per the germline V gene, CDR1 is MGHDK and CDR2 is SYGVNS. The CDR3 sequence is 16 residues long. As DNA, the CDR3 is TGTGCCAGCAGTGAGGTACTAGCTCCCATACCGGATACGCAGTATTTT. As protein: CASSEVLAPIPDTQYF. The variable domain in full, with the rest retrieved from reference TRBV25-1 and TRBJ2-3, is EADIYQTPRYLVIGTGKKITLECSQTMGHDKMYWYQQDPGMELHLIHYSYGVNSTEKGDLSSESTVSRIRTEHFPLTLESARPSHTSQYLCASSEVLAPIPDTQYFGPGTRLTVL.

This sequence joins TRBV12-3 or TRBV12-4 and TRBJ2-5, with D perhaps matching TRBD2 (6 bases). The V end lost 5 bases, the J end lost 5 bases, and 18 bases lay between the germline ends. This CDR3 spans 15 amino acids. As DNA, the CDR3 is TGTGCCAGCAGTCCCCACGGGGGTCTGGAGGAGACCCAGTACTTC. It specifies CASSPHGGLEETQYF.

This clonotype was found many times. The J gene is TRBJ1-4, the V gene TRBV20-1; D not certain. The length of the CDR3 is 13 residues. V was cut by 1 base and J by 2 bases, with 5 bases left in between. CDR1 is DFQATT and CDR2 is SNEGSKA in the germline V gene (reference sequence). The CDR3 DNA reads as TGCAGTGCTAGAGCGGGTACTAATGAAAAACTGTTTTTT. Its protein is CSARAGTNEKLFF.

In its sample, this clonotype was seen many times. The chain carries TRBV7-3 and TRBJ2-7; 8 bases are a match to TRBD2. CDR3 length: 14 amino acids. Germline lookup yields CDR1 SGHTA and CDR2 FQGTGA. V lost 5 bases and J lost 2; bases outside the gene matches: 5. CDR3: CASSPSAGAYEQYF. The CDR3 region has the DNA TGTGCCAGCAGCCCGTCAGCGGGGGCCTACGAGCAGTACTTC.

This clonotype has ten or more counts. The chain is built from TRBV7-9 and TRBJ2-7; D gene ambiguous. Germline CDR1 is SEHNR and CDR2 is FQNEAQ (reference sequence). The CDR3 contains 14 residues. Trimming shortened V by 2 bases and J by 2 bases, and 10 bases separated the two germline ends. DNA for the CDR3: TGTGCCAGCAGCTTAATCGTCAGGCCCTACGAGCAGTACGTC. Encoded protein: CASSLIVRPYEQYV.

This clonotype has ten or more counts. This sequence joins TRBV6-5 and TRBJ1-1; D is uncertain. The germline V gene has CDR1 MNHEY and CDR2 SVGAGI. V was pared by 0 bases and J by 5 bases, with 10 bases between. The CDR3 length is 14 residues. The CDR3 here is CASSYSRVSTEAFF. DNA for the CDR3: TGTGCCAGCAGTTACTCCCGGGTTTCGACTGAAGCTTTCTTT.

This clonotype has at least ten counts. This chain links TRBV2 with TRBJ2-7, with no clear D. CDR1 SNHLY and CDR2 FYNNEI come from the germline V gene. The CDR3 consists of 13 residues. V lost 4 bases, J lost 3 bases, and 10 bases lay in between. The CDR3 sequence is CASSGPFGYEQYV. Here the CDR3 DNA reads TGTGCCAGCAGTGGGCCTTTTGGCTACGAGCAGTACGTC.

At least ten counts were recorded for this clonotype. V is TRBV6-2 or TRBV6-3 and J is TRBJ1-6; no firm D call. This CDR3 is built from 15 residues. CDR1 is MNHEY and CDR2 is SVGEGT in the germline V gene. V gave up 2 bases and J gave up 7 bases, with 12 bases separating them. CDR3 sequence reads: CASSYQRQPNSPLHF. CDR3 DNA sequence: TGTGCCAGCAGTTACCAGAGGCAGCCGAATTCACCCCTCCACTTT.

This clonotype was recorded at least ten times. The genes are TRBV9 and TRBJ2-3; D not resolved. The CDR3 has 14 amino acids. The germline V and J ends were trimmed by 3 bases and 6 bases, with 14 bases remaining between them. The germline V gene encodes CDR1 SGDLS and CDR2 YYNGEE. The CDR3, as DNA: TGTGCCAGCAGCGCAATCGAATTTGGGGATACGCAGTATTTT. As protein: CASSAIEFGDTQYF.

In its sample, this clonotype was seen a few times. The chain is built from TRBV7-2 and TRBJ2-1, with D perhaps TRBD1 (6 bases). Germline V gene sequence: CDR1 SGHTA, CDR2 FQGNSA. The V and J ends lost 4 bases and 4 bases respectively, with 14 bases between them. The CDR3 runs to 15 residues. The CDR3 is CASSSPGTLYNEQFF. The CDR3 DNA follows: TGTGCCAGCAGCTCCCCTGGGACATTATACAATGAGCAGTTCTTC. Full variable domain (remainder filled in from reference TRBV7-2 and TRBJ2-1): GAGVSQSPSNKVTEKGKDVELRCDPISGHTALYWYRQSLGQGLEFLIYFQGNSAPDKSGLPSDRFSAERTGGSVSTLTIQRTQQEDSAVYLCASSSPGTLYNEQFFGPGTRLTVL.

This clonotype occurred many times. The V call is TRBV7-9, the J call TRBJ2-1; 12 nucleotides match TRBD2. The V segment lost 2 bases and the J segment 10 bases; nucleotides outside the gene matches: 6. The CDR3 runs to 15 residues. Germline CDR1 reads SEHNR; CDR2 reads FQNEAQ (reference sequence). CDR3 residues: CASSLLLAGGREQFF. The CDR3 DNA reads as TGTGCCAGCAGCTTACTACTAGCGGGGGGCAGAGAGCAGTTCTTC.

The chain is built from TRBV5-6 and TRBJ2-3; D ambiguous. CDR1 SGHDT and CDR2 YYEEEE come from the germline V gene. V lost 1 base to trimming and J lost 8 bases, with 14 bases between them. This CDR3 has 14 residues. The CDR3 coding sequence is TGTGCCAGCAGCTTGCTCGTACCCCCGGCTACGCAGTATTTT. Encoded protein: CASSLLVPPATQYF.

This clonotype was seen many times. The V gene is TRBV11-2, the J gene TRBJ1-1; D gene uncertain. Germline-derived CDR1 and CDR2 are SGHAT and FQNNGV. The CDR3 runs 15 residues. V dropped 2 bases and J dropped 0 bases, with 10 bases sitting between them. The DNA for the CDR3 is TGTGCCAGCAGCTTAATAGGTCGGATGAACACTGAAGCTTTCTTT. Encoded protein: CASSLIGRMNTEAFF.

This clonotype was seen repeatedly, ten times or more. CDR3 nucleotides: TGTGCCATCAGTGAGATTGGAGGGGTAGCAGATACGCAGTATTTT. Translation: CAISEIGGVADTQYF. The V gene is TRBV10-3, the J gene TRBJ2-3; TRBD2 is a possible D gene (6 bases). Germline CDR1 is ENHRY and CDR2 is SYGVKD. The ends were cut back, 2 bases at V and 4 bases at J, with 13 bases in the middle. The CDR3 length is 15 residues.

This clonotype was detected many times. V gene TRBV7-8 combines with J gene TRBJ1-1; TRBD1 matches 7 bases. The trim removed 5 bases at V and 0 bases at J, leaving 9 bases unmatched. The CDR3 length is 16 residues. Germline V lookup: CDR1 SGHVS, CDR2 FQNEAQ. The CDR3 bases are TGTGCCAGCAGCGCCTCGGGCAGGGGGATGAACACTGAAGCTTTCTTT. This gives the protein CASSASGRGMNTEAFF.

This clonotype occurred many times. The chain has TRBV2 and TRBJ2-3; TRBD2 matches 9 bases. V lost 7 bases to trimming and J lost 0 bases; unmatched junction nucleotides: 8. Germline V gene lookup returns CDR1 SNHLY and CDR2 FYNNEI. The CDR3 spans 16 residues. DNA for the CDR3: TGTGCCAGCATTTTTAGCGGGGGCGCTAGCACAGATACGCAGTATTTT. It is translated as CASIFSGGASTDTQYF.

This clonotype was detected ten times or more. The V call is TRBV28, the J call TRBJ2-1, with unresolved D. V gave up 6 bases and J gave up 4 bases, with 4 bases separating them. Germline V lookup: CDR1 MDHEN, CDR2 SYDVKM. The CDR3 consists of 11 residues. The CDR3 DNA follows: TGTGCCAGCAGCCAGTACAATGAGCAGTTCTTC. Encoded protein: CASSQYNEQFF.

This clonotype was observed many times. The DNA for the CDR3 is TGTGCCAGCAGCTTGCTGGGACAGCTCTACGAGCAGTACTTC. Amino acids: CASSLLGQLYEQYF. The gene calls are TRBV5-6 and TRBJ2-7, with TRBD1 matching over 7 bases. J was trimmed by 3 bases and V by 1 base; bases with no gene match: 4. CDR1 and CDR2 (germline): SGHDT, YYEEEE. The CDR3 is made up of 14 amino acids. Full variable domain (remainder filled in from reference TRBV5-6 and TRBJ2-7): DAGVTQSPTHLIKTRGQQVTLRCSPKSGHDTVSWYQQALGQGPQFIFQYYEEEERQRGNFPDRFSGHQFPNYSSELNVNALLLGDSALYLCASSLLGQLYEQYFGPGTRLTVT.